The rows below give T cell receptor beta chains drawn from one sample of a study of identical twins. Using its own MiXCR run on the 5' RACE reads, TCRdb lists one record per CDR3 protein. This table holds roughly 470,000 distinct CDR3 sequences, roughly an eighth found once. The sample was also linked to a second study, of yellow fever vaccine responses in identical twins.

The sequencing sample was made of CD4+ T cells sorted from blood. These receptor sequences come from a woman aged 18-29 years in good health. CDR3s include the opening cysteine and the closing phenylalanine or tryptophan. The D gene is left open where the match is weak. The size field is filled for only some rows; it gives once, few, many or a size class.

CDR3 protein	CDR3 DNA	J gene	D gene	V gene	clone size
CASSPRTSGKFNNEQFF	TGCGCCAGCAGCCCACGGACTAGCGGGAAATTCAACAATGAGCAGTTCTTC	TRBJ2-1	TRBD2	TRBV5-1	few
CATGPSASTDTQYF	TGTGCCACCGGACCCAGTGCTAGCACAGATACGCAGTATTTT	TRBJ2-3	NA	TRBV24-1	NA
CASSLEIYNEQFF	TGTGCCAGCAGCCTCGAGATCTACAATGAGCAGTTCTTC	TRBJ2-1	NA	TRBV11-2	NA
CASSLGGGAGDEQFF	TGTGCCAGCAGCTTAGGAGGGGGAGCCGGGGATGAGCAGTTCTTC	TRBJ2-1	NA	TRBV7-2	many
CASSYGWTSGRALRNEQFF	TGTGCCAGCAGTTACGGGTGGACTAGCGGGAGGGCTTTGAGGAATGAGCAGTTCTTC	TRBJ2-1	TRBD2	TRBV6-2/TRBV6-3	NA
CASGLGTTQETQYF	TGTGCCAGCGGATTAGGCACAACCCAAGAGACCCAGTACTTC	TRBJ2-5	NA	TRBV6-1	NA
CASSLLAGGSSGYTF	TGTGCCAGCAGCTTGTTGGCCGGGGGATCGAGTGGCTACACCTTC	TRBJ1-2	NA	TRBV5-6	NA
CAFSPPTLAGAHTGELFF	TGTGCCTTCAGCCCTCCAACGCTAGCGGGAGCCCACACCGGGGAGCTGTTTTTT	TRBJ2-2	TRBD2	TRBV12-3/TRBV12-4	few
CAISAGTGKAGEQFF	TGTGCCATCAGTGCCGGGACAGGAAAAGCAGGCGAGCAGTTCTTC	TRBJ2-1	TRBD1	TRBV10-3	few
CASSLERDYTQYF	TGCGCCAGCAGCTTGGAGCGGGACTATACGCAGTATTTT	TRBJ2-3	TRBD2	TRBV5-1	NA
CASRTLAGGQFNEQFF	TGTGCCAGCAGGACCTTAGCGGGGGGGCAGTTCAATGAGCAGTTCTTC	TRBJ2-1	TRBD2	TRBV27	NA
CASSLAGQTSYEQYF	TGCGCCAGCAGCTTAGCGGGACAAACCTCCTACGAGCAGTACTTC	TRBJ2-7	NA	TRBV5-1	NA
CASIDSPDWRNEQFF	TGTGCCAGCATCGACTCGCCTGACTGGCGGAATGAGCAGTTCTTC	TRBJ2-1	NA	TRBV6-2/TRBV6-3	NA
CSAEGSTDTQYF	TGCAGTGCCGAAGGGAGCACAGATACGCAGTATTTT	TRBJ2-3	NA	TRBV20-1	NA
CASSELAGGYEQFF	TGTGCCAGCAGTGAACTAGCGGGAGGGTATGAGCAGTTCTTC	TRBJ2-1	TRBD2	TRBV2	few
CASSVRTNTGELFF	TGTGCCAGCAGCGTGAGGACTAACACCGGGGAGCTGTTTTTT	TRBJ2-2	NA	TRBV9	few
CATMLGSTSSEQYF	TGTGCCACCATGCTGGGGAGCACCTCCAGCGAGCAGTACTTC	TRBJ2-7	NA	TRBV10-3	many
CASVSGTVIAKNIQYF	TGTGCTAGTGTTTCAGGGACCGTTATAGCCAAAAACATTCAGTACTTC	TRBJ2-4	NA	TRBV12-5	NA
CASLGLDRGGQPQHF	TGTGCCAGCCTGGGCTTGGACAGGGGGGGTCAGCCCCAGCATTTT	TRBJ1-5	TRBD1	TRBV28	few
CASSQPLVGSPLHF	TGTGCCAGCAGCCAACCCCTGGTCGGTTCACCCCTCCACTTT	TRBJ1-6	NA	TRBV3-1	many
CSVRWTNYGYTF	TGCAGCGTGAGGTGGACTAACTATGGCTACACCTTC	TRBJ1-2	NA	TRBV29-1	few
CASSFTGGLVGNQPQHF	TGTGCCAGCAGTTTTACGGGGGGGCTGGTGGGCAATCAGCCCCAGCATTTT	TRBJ1-5	NA	TRBV28	few
CASSLYGLAGNYEQYF	TGTGCCAGCAGCTTATACGGGCTAGCGGGGAACTACGAGCAGTACTTC	TRBJ2-7	TRBD2	TRBV7-2	few
CATSRDLWGLAGAGNHEQYF	TGTGCCACCAGCAGAGATTTATGGGGACTAGCGGGAGCTGGGAACCACGAGCAGTACTTC	TRBJ2-7	TRBD2	TRBV15	many
CASSLRRAGVGDTQYF	TGCGCCAGCAGCCTCAGGCGTGCGGGAGTAGGGGATACGCAGTATTTT	TRBJ2-3	TRBD2	TRBV4-3	few